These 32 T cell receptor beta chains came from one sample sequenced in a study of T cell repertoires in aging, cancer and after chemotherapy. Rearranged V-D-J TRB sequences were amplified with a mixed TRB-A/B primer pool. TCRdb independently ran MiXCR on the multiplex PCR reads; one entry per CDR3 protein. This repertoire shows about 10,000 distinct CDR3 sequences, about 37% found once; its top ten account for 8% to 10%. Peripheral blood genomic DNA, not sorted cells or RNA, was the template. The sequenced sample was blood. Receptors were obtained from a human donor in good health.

CDR3 DNA sequence: TGTGCCAGCAGTCAGTATGGGGGGAGTTCCTACGAGCAGTACTTC. This sequence encodes CASSQYGGSSYEQYF. This rearrangement joins TRBV6-5 to TRBJ2-7, with TRBD2 as a possible D gene (6 bases). Germline V gene sequence: CDR1 MNHEY, CDR2 SVGAGI. Between the trimmed V and J ends, which lost 5 bases and 1 base, there was a span of 15 bases. There are 15 residues in the CDR3.

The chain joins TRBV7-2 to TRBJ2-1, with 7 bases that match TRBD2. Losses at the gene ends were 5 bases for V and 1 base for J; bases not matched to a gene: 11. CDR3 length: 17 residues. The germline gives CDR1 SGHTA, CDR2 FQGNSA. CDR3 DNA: TGTGCCAGCAGCGCCCTCGGGGGGTTCGGGTCCTACAATGAGCAGTTCTTC. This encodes CASSALGGFGSYNEQFF.

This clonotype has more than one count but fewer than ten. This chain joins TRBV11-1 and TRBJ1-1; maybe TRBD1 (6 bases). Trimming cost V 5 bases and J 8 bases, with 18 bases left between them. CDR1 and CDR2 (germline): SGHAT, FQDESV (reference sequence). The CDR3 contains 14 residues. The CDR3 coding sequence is TGTGCCAGCAGCGTACGTACAGGGATTTCCGAAGCTTTCTTT. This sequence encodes CASSVRTGISEAFF. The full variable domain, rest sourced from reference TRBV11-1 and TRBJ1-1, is EAEVAQSPRYKITEKSQAVAFWCDPISGHATLYWYRQILGQGPELLVQFQDESVVDDSQLPKDRFSAERLKGVDSTLKIQPAELGDSAMYLCASSVRTGISEAFFGQGTRLTVV.

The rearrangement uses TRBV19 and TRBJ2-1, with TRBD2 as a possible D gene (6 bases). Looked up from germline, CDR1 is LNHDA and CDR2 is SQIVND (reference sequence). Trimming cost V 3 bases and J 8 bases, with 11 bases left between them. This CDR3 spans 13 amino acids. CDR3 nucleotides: TGTGCCAGTAGTATCCGGACTACCGATGAGCAGTTCTTC. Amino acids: CASSIRTTDEQFF.

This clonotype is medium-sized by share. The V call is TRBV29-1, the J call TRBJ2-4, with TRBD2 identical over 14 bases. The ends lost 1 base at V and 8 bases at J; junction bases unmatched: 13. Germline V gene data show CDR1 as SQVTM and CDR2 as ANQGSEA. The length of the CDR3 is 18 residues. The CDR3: CSVEGRSGTSGSLDIQYF. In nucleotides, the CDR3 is TGCAGCGTTGAAGGGCGATCCGGGACTAGCGGGAGTCTTGACATTCAGTACTTC.

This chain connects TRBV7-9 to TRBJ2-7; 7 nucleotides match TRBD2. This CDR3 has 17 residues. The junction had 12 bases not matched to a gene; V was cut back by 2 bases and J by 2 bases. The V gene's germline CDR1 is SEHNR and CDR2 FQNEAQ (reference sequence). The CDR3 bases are TGTGCCAGCAGCTTAAGTTCGGCGGAGGGACTAACCTACGAGCAGTACTTC. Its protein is CASSLSSAEGLTYEQYF.

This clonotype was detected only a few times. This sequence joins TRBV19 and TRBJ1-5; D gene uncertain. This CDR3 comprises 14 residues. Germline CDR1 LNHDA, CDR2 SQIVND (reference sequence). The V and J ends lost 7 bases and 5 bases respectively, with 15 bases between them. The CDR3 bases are TGTGCCAGTACCCGCAGCGATCTCGATCAGCCCCAGCATTTT. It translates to CASTRSDLDQPQHF. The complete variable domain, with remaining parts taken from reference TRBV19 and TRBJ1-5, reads DGGITQSPKYLFRKEGQNVTLSCEQNLNHDAMYWYRQDPGQGLRLIYYSQIVNDFQKGDIAEGYSVSREKKESFPLTVTSAQKNPTAFYLCASTRSDLDQPQHFGDGTRLSIL.

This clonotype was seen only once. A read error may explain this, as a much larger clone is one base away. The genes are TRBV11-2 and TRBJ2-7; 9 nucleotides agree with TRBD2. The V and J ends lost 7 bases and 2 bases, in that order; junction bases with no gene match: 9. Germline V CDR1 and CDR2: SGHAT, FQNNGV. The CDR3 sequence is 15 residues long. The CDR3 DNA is TGTGCCAGCAACTCTAGACTAGCGGAACCCTACGAGCAGTACTTC. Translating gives CASNSRLAEPYEQYF.

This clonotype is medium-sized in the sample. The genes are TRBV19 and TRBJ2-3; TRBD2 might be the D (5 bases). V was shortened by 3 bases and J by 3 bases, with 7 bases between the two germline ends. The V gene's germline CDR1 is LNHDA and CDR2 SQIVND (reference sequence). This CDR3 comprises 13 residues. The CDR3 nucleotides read TGTGCCAGTAGTATGGGCGGGACAGATACGCAGTATTTT. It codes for CASSMGGTDTQYF.

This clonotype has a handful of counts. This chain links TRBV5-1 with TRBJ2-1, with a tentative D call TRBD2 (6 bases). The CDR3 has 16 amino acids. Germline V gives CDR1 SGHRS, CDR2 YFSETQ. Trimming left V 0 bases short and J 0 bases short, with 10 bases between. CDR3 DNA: TGCGCCAGCAGCTTGGATAGCGGAAGCTCCTACAATGAGCAGTTCTTC. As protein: CASSLDSGSSYNEQFF.

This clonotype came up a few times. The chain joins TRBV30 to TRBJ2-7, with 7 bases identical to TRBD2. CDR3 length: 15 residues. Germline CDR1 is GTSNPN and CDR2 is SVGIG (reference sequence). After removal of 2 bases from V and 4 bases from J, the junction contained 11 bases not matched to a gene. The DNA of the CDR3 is TGTGCCTGGAGTTTCGGCGGGAGATATCGGTACGAGCAGTACTTC. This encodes CAWSFGGRYRYEQYF.

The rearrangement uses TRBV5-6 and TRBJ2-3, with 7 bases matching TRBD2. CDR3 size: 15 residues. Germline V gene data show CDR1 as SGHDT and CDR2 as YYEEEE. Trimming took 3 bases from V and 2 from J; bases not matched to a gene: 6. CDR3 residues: CASSSGLDDTDTQYF. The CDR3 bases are TGTGCCAGCAGCTCAGGACTAGACGACACAGATACGCAGTATTTT. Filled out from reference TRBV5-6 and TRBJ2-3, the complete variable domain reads DAGVTQSPTHLIKTRGQQVTLRCSPKSGHDTVSWYQQALGQGPQFIFQYYEEEERQRGNFPDRFSGHQFPNYSSELNVNALLLGDSALYLCASSSGLDDTDTQYFGPGTRLTVL.

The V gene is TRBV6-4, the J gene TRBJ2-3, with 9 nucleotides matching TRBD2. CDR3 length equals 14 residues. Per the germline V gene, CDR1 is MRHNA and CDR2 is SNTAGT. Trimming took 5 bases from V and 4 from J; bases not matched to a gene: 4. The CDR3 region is CASSIAGEADTQYF. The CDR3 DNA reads TGTGCCAGCAGTATAGCGGGAGAGGCAGATACGCAGTATTTT.

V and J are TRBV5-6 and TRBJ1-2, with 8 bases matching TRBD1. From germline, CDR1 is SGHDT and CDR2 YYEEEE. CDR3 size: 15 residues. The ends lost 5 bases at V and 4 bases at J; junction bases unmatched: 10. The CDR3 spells CASRNLDREGYGYTF. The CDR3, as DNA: TGTGCCAGCAGGAACCTGGACAGGGAGGGCTATGGCTACACCTTC.

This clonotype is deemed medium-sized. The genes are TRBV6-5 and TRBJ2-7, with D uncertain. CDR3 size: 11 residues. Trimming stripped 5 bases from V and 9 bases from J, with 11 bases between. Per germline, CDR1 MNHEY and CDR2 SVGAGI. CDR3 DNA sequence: TGTGCCAGCAGTACCCGAGGCGGGCAGTACTTC. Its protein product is CASSTRGGQYF.

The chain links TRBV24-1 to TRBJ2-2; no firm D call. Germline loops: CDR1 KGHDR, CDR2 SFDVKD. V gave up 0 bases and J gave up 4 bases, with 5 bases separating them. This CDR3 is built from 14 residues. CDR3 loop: CATSDLSFTGELFF. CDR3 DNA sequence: TGTGCCACCAGTGATTTGAGTTTCACCGGGGAGCTGTTTTTT.

The CDR3 DNA reads TGTGCCAGCAGCCAGACTAGCGGGATCTCCTACGAGCAGTACTTC. Its translation: CASSQTSGISYEQYF. V gene TRBV12-3 or TRBV12-4 combines with J gene TRBJ2-7; 11 bases are a match to TRBD2. V lost 6 bases to trimming and J lost 0 bases; unmatched junction nucleotides: 4. CDR3 length: 15 residues.

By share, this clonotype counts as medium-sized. CDR3 region: CASSLLAGPYNEQFF. The CDR3 DNA sequence: TGTGCCAGCAGTTTGCTAGCGGGCCCCTACAATGAGCAGTTCTTC. The rearrangement links TRBV6-5 to TRBJ2-1, with 8 bases fitting TRBD2. The CDR3 spans 15 residues. Trimming at V came to 4 bases and at J to 2 bases, leaving 4 bases not matched to a gene. Germline assignment: CDR1 MNHEY and CDR2 SVGAGI.

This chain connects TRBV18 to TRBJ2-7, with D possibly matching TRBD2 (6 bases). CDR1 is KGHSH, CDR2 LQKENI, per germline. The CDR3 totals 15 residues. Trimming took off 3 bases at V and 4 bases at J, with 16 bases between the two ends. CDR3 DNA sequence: TGTGCCAGCTCACCTTCGCGGGAATGGGGGTACGAGCAGTACTTC. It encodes CASSPSREWGYEQYF.

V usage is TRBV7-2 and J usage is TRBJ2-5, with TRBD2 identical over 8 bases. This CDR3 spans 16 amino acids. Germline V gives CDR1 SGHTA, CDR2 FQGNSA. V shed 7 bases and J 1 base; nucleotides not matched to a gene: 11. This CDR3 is CASTLGGLGPQETQYF. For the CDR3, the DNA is TGTGCCAGCACCCTAGGGGGACTAGGCCCCCAAGAGACCCAGTACTTC.

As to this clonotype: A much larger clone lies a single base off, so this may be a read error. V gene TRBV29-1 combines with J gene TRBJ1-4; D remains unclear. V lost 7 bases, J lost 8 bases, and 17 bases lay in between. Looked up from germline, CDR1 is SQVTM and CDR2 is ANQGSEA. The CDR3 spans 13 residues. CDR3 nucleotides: TGCAGCGCCGCCCTGGGTGGGAAAGAAAAACTGTTTTTT. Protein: CSAALGGKEKLFF.

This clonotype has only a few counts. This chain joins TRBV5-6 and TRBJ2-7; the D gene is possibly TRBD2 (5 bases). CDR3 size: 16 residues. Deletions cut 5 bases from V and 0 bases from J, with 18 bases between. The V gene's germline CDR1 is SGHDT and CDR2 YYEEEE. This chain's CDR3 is CASSSFRTGISYEQYF. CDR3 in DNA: TGTGCCAGCAGTTCTTTCCGGACGGGAATCTCCTACGAGCAGTACTTC.

CDR3 loop: CASSSGSYEQYF. The CDR3 DNA is TGTGCCAGCAGCAGCGGCTCCTACGAGCAGTACTTC. The V gene is TRBV5-4, the J gene TRBJ2-7; possible D gene TRBD2, 5 bases. Trimming shortened V by 4 bases and J by 0 bases, and 5 bases separated the two germline ends. Germline CDR1 reads SGHNT; CDR2 reads YYREEE (reference sequence). The length of the CDR3 is 12 residues.

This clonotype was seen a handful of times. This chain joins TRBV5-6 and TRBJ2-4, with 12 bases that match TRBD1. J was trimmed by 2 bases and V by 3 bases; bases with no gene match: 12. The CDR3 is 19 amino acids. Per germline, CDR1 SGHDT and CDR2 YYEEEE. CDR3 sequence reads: CASSSTMGQGAPSKNIQYF. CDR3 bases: TGTGCCAGCAGCTCCACGATGGGACAGGGGGCTCCGTCCAAAAACATTCAGTACTTC.

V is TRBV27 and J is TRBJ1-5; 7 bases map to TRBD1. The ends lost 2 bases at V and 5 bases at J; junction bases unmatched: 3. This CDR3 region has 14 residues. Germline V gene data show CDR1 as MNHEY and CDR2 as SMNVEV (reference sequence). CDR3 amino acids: CASSLAGGDQPQHF. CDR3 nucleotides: TGTGCCAGCAGTTTAGCAGGGGGGGATCAGCCCCAGCATTTT.

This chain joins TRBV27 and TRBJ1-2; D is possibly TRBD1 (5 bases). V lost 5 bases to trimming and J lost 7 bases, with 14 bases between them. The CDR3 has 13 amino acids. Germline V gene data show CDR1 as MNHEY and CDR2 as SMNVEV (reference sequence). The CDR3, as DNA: TGTGCCAGCAGTACCCTTGGGACGCCTGGCTACACCTTC. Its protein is CASSTLGTPGYTF.

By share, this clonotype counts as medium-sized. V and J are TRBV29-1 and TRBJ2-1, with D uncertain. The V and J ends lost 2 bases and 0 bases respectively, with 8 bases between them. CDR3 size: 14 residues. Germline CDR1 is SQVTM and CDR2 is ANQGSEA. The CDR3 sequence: CSVELPSSYNEQFF. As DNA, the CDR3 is TGCAGCGTTGAACTACCAAGCTCCTACAATGAGCAGTTCTTC.

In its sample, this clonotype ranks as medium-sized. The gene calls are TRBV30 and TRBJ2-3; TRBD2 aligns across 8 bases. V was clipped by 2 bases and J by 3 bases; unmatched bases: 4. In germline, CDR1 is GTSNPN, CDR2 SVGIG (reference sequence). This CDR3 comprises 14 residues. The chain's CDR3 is CAWSWLAGTDTQYF. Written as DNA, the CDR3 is TGTGCCTGGAGTTGGCTAGCGGGTACAGATACGCAGTATTTT. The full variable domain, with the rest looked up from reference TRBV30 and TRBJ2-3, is SQTIHQWPATLVQPVGSPLSLECTVEGTSNPNLYWYRQAAGRGLQLLFYSVGIGQISSEVPQNLSASRPQDRQFILSSKKLLLSDSGFYLCAWSWLAGTDTQYFGPGTRLTVL.

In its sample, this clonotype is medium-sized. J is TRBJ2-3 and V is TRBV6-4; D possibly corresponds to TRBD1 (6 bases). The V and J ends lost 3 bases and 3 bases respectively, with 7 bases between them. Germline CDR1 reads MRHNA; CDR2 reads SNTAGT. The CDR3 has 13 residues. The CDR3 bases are TGTGCCAGCAGTGAAACAGGGACAGATACGCAGTATTTT. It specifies CASSETGTDTQYF.

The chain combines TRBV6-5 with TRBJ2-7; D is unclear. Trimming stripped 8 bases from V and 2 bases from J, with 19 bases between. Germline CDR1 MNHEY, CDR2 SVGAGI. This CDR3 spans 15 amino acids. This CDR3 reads CASSAAGRKTYEQYF. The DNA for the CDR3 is TGTGCCAGCTCGGCCGCCGGGCGGAAAACCTACGAGCAGTACTTC.

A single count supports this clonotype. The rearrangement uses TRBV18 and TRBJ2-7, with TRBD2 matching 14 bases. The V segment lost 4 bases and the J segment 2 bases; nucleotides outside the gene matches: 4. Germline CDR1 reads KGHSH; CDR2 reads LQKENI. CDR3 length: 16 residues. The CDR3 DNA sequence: TGTGCCAGCTCACAAGGGACTAGCGGGAGAACCTACGAGCAGTACTTC. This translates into CASSQGTSGRTYEQYF. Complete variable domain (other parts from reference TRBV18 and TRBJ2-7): NAGVMQNPRHLVRRRGQEARLRCSPMKGHSHVYWYRQLPEEGLKFMVYLQKENIIDESGMPKERFSAEFPKEGPSILRIQQVVRGDSAAYFCASSQGTSGRTYEQYFGPGTRLTVT.

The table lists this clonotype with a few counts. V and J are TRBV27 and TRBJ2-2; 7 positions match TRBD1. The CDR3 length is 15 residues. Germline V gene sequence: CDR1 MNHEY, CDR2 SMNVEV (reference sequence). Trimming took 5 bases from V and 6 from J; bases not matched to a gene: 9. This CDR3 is CASSSRQGRAGELFF. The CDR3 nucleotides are TGTGCCAGCAGTAGCAGACAGGGCCGAGCCGGGGAGCTGTTTTTT.